This is a list of T cell receptor beta chains from one sample in a study of blood T cell repertoires in COVID-19. Assay: immunoSEQ multiplex PCR; the TCRdb copy retains only in-frame clones and omits some. This table has around 70,000 clones, approximately 81% appearing once. Sequenced sample: peripheral blood. Receptors were obtained from a woman older than 75 with active or convalescent COVID-19. Each CDR3 is given with its conserved first and last residue. A D gene is named only where the DNA matches it firmly. Size is omitted from some rows. Given values are once, few, many or a class for expanded clones.

J gene	V gene	CDR3 length	D gene	clone size	CDR3 protein	CDR3 DNA
TRBJ2-5	TRBV9	12	NA	NA	CASSPPSSLRYF	TGTGCCAGCAGCCCCCCGAGTAGTTTGAGGTACTTC
TRBJ1-3	TRBV30	17	NA	NA	CAWSVPLHGNIGNTIYF	TGTGCCTGGAGTGTACCCCTCCACGGGAATATCGGAAACACCATATATTTT
TRBJ2-4	TRBV5-1	13	TRBD1	NA	CASSSGGEGIQYF	TGCGCCAGCAGTTCAGGGGGAGAGGGCATTCAGTACTTC
TRBJ1-4	TRBV6-6	13	NA	few	CASSYRTVEKLFF	TGTGCCAGCAGTTACCGGACAGTTGAAAAACTGTTTTTT
TRBJ2-1	TRBV27	13	TRBD2	NA	CASSPGLANEQFF	TGTGCCAGCAGTCCGGGACTAGCGAATGAGCAGTTCTTC
TRBJ1-1	TRBV7-9	16	TRBD1	NA	CASSPTSGTANTEAFF	TGTGCCAGCAGCCCTACTTCAGGGACAGCAAACACTGAAGCTTTCTTT
TRBJ1-2	TRBV6-6	14	NA	NA	CASTNPSINYGYTF	TGTGCCAGCACAAACCCTAGTATTAACTATGGCTACACCTTC
TRBJ2-7	TRBV7-8	14	NA	NA	CASSLERVTYEQYF	TGTGCCAGCAGCTTAGAGAGGGTTACCTACGAGCAGTACTTC
TRBJ1-3	TRBV4-3	18	NA	NA	CASSQAPGTTSSGNTIYF	TGCGCCAGCAGCCAAGCTCCAGGGACTACGAGCTCTGGAAACACCATATATTTT
TRBJ2-5	TRBV28	14	TRBD1	NA	CASSRTTGGQTQYF	TGTGCCAGCAGTCGTACGACAGGGGGGCAGACCCAGTACTTC
TRBJ1-2	TRBV30	14	NA	NA	CAWSVLGLGGGYTF	TGTGCCTGGAGTGTACTAGGGCTTGGGGGGGGCTACACCTTC
TRBJ1-2	TRBV6-2/TRBV6-3	15	TRBD1	NA	CASSYGATGIYGYTF	TGTGCCAGCAGTTACGGGGCGACAGGGATCTATGGCTACACCTTC
TRBJ2-5	TRBV5-4	13	TRBD1	NA	CASQRGQGETQYF	TGTGCCAGCCAAAGGGGACAGGGAGAGACCCAGTACTTC
TRBJ1-5	TRBV5-1	18	NA	NA	CASSPPRMTAYSNQPQHF	TGCGCCAGCAGCCCTCCCCGAATGACAGCGTATAGCAATCAGCCCCAGCATTTT
TRBJ2-2	TRBV28	15	TRBD2	once	CAVTPGGANTGELFF	TGTGCCGTAACACCGGGGGGGGCGAACACCGGGGAGCTGTTTTTT
TRBJ1-6	TRBV6-6	16	NA	NA	CASSPGRAILSSPLHF	TGTGCCAGCAGCCCGGGTAGAGCGATTCTTAGTTCACCCCTCCACTTT
TRBJ2-3	TRBV28	16	TRBD2	NA	CASSLVRAGGTDTQYF	TGTGCCAGCAGTTTAGTTAGAGCGGGGGGTACAGATACGCAGTATTTT
TRBJ2-5	TRBV11-2	16	TRBD2	NA	CASRLGTSTLGETQYF	TGTGCCAGCAGGCTCGGGACTAGCACATTAGGGGAGACCCAGTACTTC
TRBJ2-1	TRBV7-6	15	NA	NA	CASSLAGVANNEQFF	TGTGCCAGCAGCTTAGCGGGAGTGGCGAACAATGAGCAGTTCTTC
TRBJ2-5	TRBV27	14	TRBD2	NA	CASSSGREVGTQYF	TGTGCCAGCAGTTCCGGGCGGGAGGTGGGGACCCAGTACTTC
TRBJ1-5	TRBV19	13	NA	few	CASSIFPYQPQHF	TGTGCCAGTAGTATATTCCCTTATCAGCCCCAGCATTTT
TRBJ1-4	TRBV7-2	16	NA	NA	CASSKSRGTLNEKLFF	TGTGCCAGCAGCAAATCCAGGGGTACTCTGAATGAAAAACTGTTTTTT
TRBJ1-5	TRBV15	13	NA	NA	CATSRDPNQPQHF	TGTGCCACCAGCAGAGATCCGAATCAGCCCCAGCATTTT
TRBJ1-5	TRBV19	14	TRBD1	NA	CASTTDRDTQPQHF	TGTGCCAGTACCACTGACAGGGATACTCAGCCCCAGCATTTT
TRBJ1-2	TRBV13	14	NA	NA	CASSRAGRRDGYTF	TGTGCCAGCAGCCGGGCCGGGCGCAGGGATGGCTACACCTTC
TRBJ1-2	TRBV6-6	14	TRBD1	NA	CASSYDRELYGYTF	TGTGCCAGCAGTTACGACAGGGAACTCTATGGCTACACCTTC
TRBJ2-3	TRBV24-1	18	TRBD2	few	CATSDPGLAGERTDTQYF	TGTGCCACCAGTGATCCGGGACTAGCGGGTGAACGGACAGATACGCAGTATTTT
TRBJ2-1	TRBV6-2/TRBV6-3	12	TRBD2	few	CASSYPPSGQFF	TGTGCCAGCAGTTATCCGCCTAGCGGACAGTTCTTC
TRBJ2-3	TRBV18	13	NA	NA	CASSPFSGDTQYF	TGTGCCAGCTCACCGTTTAGCGGAGATACGCAGTATTTT
TRBJ2-7	TRBV12-3/TRBV12-4	11	NA	NA	CASSSSFEQYF	TGTGCCAGCAGTTCCTCCTTCGAGCAGTACTTC
TRBJ2-7	TRBV2	15	TRBD2	NA	CASSESSGRGYEQYF	TGTGCCAGCAGTGAAAGTAGCGGGAGGGGATACGAGCAGTACTTC
TRBJ1-2	TRBV4-1	15	TRBD1	NA	CASSQGQGINYGYTF	TGCGCCAGCAGCCAAGGACAGGGAATCAACTATGGCTACACCTTC
TRBJ1-2	TRBV7-9	14	TRBD1	once	CASSLTGVDYGYTF	TGTGCCAGCAGCCTTACAGGGGTCGACTATGGCTACACCTTC
TRBJ1-4	TRBV9	17	NA	once	CASSPFRGIGTNEKLFF	TGTGCCAGCAGCCCCTTTAGAGGGATAGGCACTAATGAAAAACTGTTTTTT
TRBJ1-3	TRBV5-6	15	TRBD1	NA	CASTATGELGNTIYF	TGTGCCAGCACCGCAACAGGGGAACTTGGAAACACCATATATTTT
TRBJ1-2	TRBV18	14	NA	once	CASSLEVGDYGYTF	TGTGCCAGCTCATTGGAGGTTGGGGACTATGGCTACACCTTC
TRBJ1-5	TRBV6-2/TRBV6-3	15	NA	NA	CASSFRQVRNQPQHF	TGTGCCAGCAGTTTCAGACAGGTCCGGAATCAGCCCCAGCATTTT
TRBJ2-3	TRBV9	14	TRBD2	NA	CASSVDPSGDTQYF	TGTGCCAGCAGCGTAGATCCTAGCGGAGATACGCAGTATTTT
TRBJ2-2	TRBV11-3	16	TRBD2	NA	CASSPQLAGSTGELFF	TGTGCCAGCAGCCCTCAACTAGCGGGCTCCACCGGGGAGCTGTTTTTT
TRBJ2-7	TRBV7-2	16	TRBD1	NA	CASSSRDSLVLKEQYF	TGTGCCAGCAGCTCCCGGGACAGCCTTGTCCTAAAAGAGCAGTACTTC
TRBJ1-1	TRBV30	13	TRBD1	NA	CAWRDRGYTEAFF	TGTGCCTGGAGGGACAGGGGATACACTGAAGCTTTCTTT
TRBJ2-1	TRBV9	15	NA	few	CASSARTGRVNEQFF	TGTGCCAGCAGCGCACGGACAGGGAGGGTCAATGAGCAGTTCTTC
TRBJ2-7	TRBV7-8	14	TRBD2	NA	CASSFAGRALEQYF	TGTGCCAGCAGCTTTGCCGGGAGGGCCCTCGAGCAGTACTTC
TRBJ1-2	TRBV28	12	NA	NA	CASSLPGFGYTF	TGTGCCAGCAGTTTACCAGGGTTCGGCTACACCTTC
TRBJ2-2	TRBV5-4	16	TRBD2	NA	CASSPGTSGGTGELFF	TGTGCCAGCAGCCCTGGGACTAGCGGGGGCACCGGGGAGCTGTTTTTT
TRBJ1-1	TRBV27	13	NA	NA	CASQGGSNTEAFF	TGTGCCAGCCAAGGAGGGTCAAACACTGAAGCTTTCTTT
TRBJ2-7	TRBV3-1/TRBV3-2	15	NA	NA	CASSRRGGKNYEQYF	TGTGCCAGCAGCCGGAGGGGCGGGAAGAACTACGAGCAGTACTTC